The 19 T cell receptor beta chains below come from one sample, sequenced in a study of identical twins. A single record per CDR3 protein comes from TCRdb applying MiXCR to the 5' RACE reads. The sample carries about 660,000 distinct CDR3 sequences, roughly 8% recorded once. The same specimen was also included in a second study, on yellow fever vaccine responses in identical twins.

Sequencing was carried out using PBMCs. All receptors derive from a woman between 18 and 29 years old in good health.

The V gene is TRBV28, the J gene TRBJ1-2; D remains unclear. The germline CDR1 and CDR2 sequences are MDHEN and SYDVKM. The CDR3 is made up of 13 amino acids. Deletions cut 5 bases from V and 4 bases from J, with 11 bases between. The CDR3 protein is CASSPSEAYGYTF. For the CDR3, the DNA is TGTGCCAGCAGTCCGTCGGAAGCCTATGGCTACACCTTC.

This clonotype has a handful of counts. This rearrangement joins TRBV10-2 to TRBJ2-7, with D uncertain. Germline-derived CDR1 and CDR2 are WSHSY and SAAADI. V was clipped by 3 bases and J by 5 bases, with 14 bases between them. This CDR3 is 14 amino acids long. The CDR3 DNA follows: TGCGCCAGCAGTGATCGGCCCGTCCTCGACGAGCAGTACTTC. Its protein is CASSDRPVLDEQYF.

This chain uses TRBV28 with TRBJ2-7; 10 nucleotides agree with TRBD1. The length of the CDR3 is 18 residues. With V trimmed by 3 bases and J by 0 bases, 11 bases remained unmatched. The germline CDR1 and CDR2 sequences are MDHEN and SYDVKM. The CDR3 protein is CASSFPGQGSATSYEQYF. Here the CDR3 DNA reads TGTGCCAGCAGTTTTCCGGGACAGGGGTCCGCTACCTCCTACGAGCAGTACTTC.

This clonotype was detected ten times or more. The chain joins TRBV29-1 to TRBJ2-1; perhaps TRBD2 as D (5 bases). This CDR3 is 13 amino acids long. V was shortened by 8 bases and J by 9 bases, with 20 bases between the two germline ends. Germline V gene sequence: CDR1 SQVTM, CDR2 ANQGSEA. The CDR3 nucleotides read TGCAGCTCCCGTCCGGGGTTTGGTGGTGAGCAGTTCTTC. Translation gives CSSRPGFGGEQFF.

This clonotype was seen at least ten times. The V and J genes are TRBV28 and TRBJ2-7, with 7 nucleotides matching TRBD1. Germline assignment: CDR1 MDHEN and CDR2 SYDVKM. Germline trimming cut 11 bases from V and 0 bases from J; bases unmatched to any gene: 7. The CDR3 has 13 amino acids. This CDR3 reads CAGRDSISYEQYF. Written as DNA, the CDR3 is TGTGCCGGCCGGGACAGTATCTCCTACGAGCAGTACTTC.

There are many counts of this clonotype. The chain recombines TRBV7-2 with TRBJ2-7, with 10 positions matching TRBD2. V was pared by 5 bases and J by 2 bases, with 6 bases of the junction left unmatched. Germline lookup yields CDR1 SGHTA and CDR2 FQGNSA. The CDR3 extends over 15 amino acids. The CDR3 sequence is CASSLGLADTYEQYF. CDR3 sequence (DNA): TGTGCCAGCAGCCTAGGACTAGCGGATACCTACGAGCAGTACTTC.

Concerning this clonotype itself: Sequence at one end of the junction differs from germline and may be a read error. The chain uses TRBV18 and TRBJ2-4; D might be TRBD1 or TRBD2, each matching 5 bases. Germline loops: CDR1 KGHSH, CDR2 LQKENI. The CDR3 loop spans 13 amino acids. CDR3 in amino acids: CASSSGPTNTQYF. DNA of the CDR3: TGTGCCAGCTCATCGGGACCCACCAACACTCAGTACTTC.

This clonotype has just a few counts. This chain uses TRBV7-9 with TRBJ1-1; unclear D gene. V dropped 3 bases and J dropped 3 bases, with 14 bases sitting between them. Germline V gene data show CDR1 as SEHNR and CDR2 as FQNEAQ (reference sequence). The CDR3 consists of 15 residues. The CDR3 nucleotides are TGTGCCAGCAGCTTCCGGGCGGGGAGGGACACTGAAGCTTTCTTT. Its protein product is CASSFRAGRDTEAFF. Full variable domain (remainder filled in from reference TRBV7-9 and TRBJ1-1): DTGVSQNPRHKITKRGQNVTFRCDPISEHNRLYWYRQTLGQGPEFLTYFQNEAQLEKSRLLSDRFSAERPKGSFSTLEIQRTEQGDSAMYLCASSFRAGRDTEAFFGQGTRLTVV.

This chain connects TRBV7-9 to TRBJ2-1; weak D call: TRBD2 (6 bases). Germline CDR1 is SEHNR and CDR2 is FQNEAQ (reference sequence). The CDR3 is 15 amino acids. Trimming shortened V by 3 bases and J by 4 bases, and 13 bases separated the two germline ends. DNA of the CDR3: TGTGCCAGCAGCTTTGGGGGGACGGGGTACAATGAGCAGTTCTTC. This gives the protein CASSFGGTGYNEQFF.

This clonotype has at least ten counts. This chain joins TRBV7-9 and TRBJ2-7; the D gene is possibly TRBD1 (6 bases). Germline CDR1 is SEHNR and CDR2 is FQNEAQ (reference sequence). This CDR3 has 13 amino acids. The V end was cut by 5 bases, the J end by 1 base, with 9 bases between. CDR3 in amino acids: CASSPTGSYEQYF. Written as DNA, the CDR3 is TGTGCCAGCAGCCCGACAGGTTCCTACGAGCAGTACTTC.

The J gene is TRBJ2-1, the V gene TRBV4-3; 10 bases line up with TRBD2. J was trimmed by 3 bases and V by 0 bases; bases with no gene match: 8. The CDR3 has 18 residues. Germline CDR1 LGHNA, CDR2 YSLEER. CDR3 residues: CASSQDPRGTSDYNEQFF. The CDR3 region has the DNA TGCGCCAGCAGCCAAGATCCTCGGGGGACTAGCGACTACAATGAGCAGTTCTTC.

This clonotype was found many times. The chain links TRBV9 to TRBJ2-3; the D is unclear. The V gene's germline CDR1 is SGDLS and CDR2 YYNGEE. This CDR3 is 14 amino acids long. V was clipped by 4 bases and J by 0 bases, with 9 bases between them. The CDR3 sequence: CASSSPYSTDTQYF. CDR3 DNA sequence: TGTGCCAGCAGCTCCCCCTATAGCACAGATACGCAGTATTTT.

This clonotype appeared a few times. The rearrangement joins TRBV12-3 or TRBV12-4 to TRBJ1-5; D not resolved. V was cut by 6 bases and J by 4 bases, with 10 bases left in between. The CDR3 is made up of 13 amino acids. CDR3 protein: CASSRGYNQPQHF. DNA for the CDR3: TGTGCCAGCAGCCGGGGTTATAATCAGCCCCAGCATTTT.

This rearrangement joins TRBV6-2 or TRBV6-3 to TRBJ2-1; D gene ambiguous. The germline gives CDR1 MNHEY, CDR2 SVGEGT. Trimming took off 1 base at V and 2 bases at J, with 18 bases between the two ends. The CDR3 is 18 amino acids. CDR3 sequence: CASSYFPPSPGAYNEQFF. As DNA, the CDR3 is TGTGCCAGCAGTTACTTCCCCCCGTCCCCGGGTGCCTACAATGAGCAGTTCTTC.

This clonotype turned up a few times. The rearrangement uses TRBV5-6 and TRBJ1-2; D is undetermined. V gave up 2 bases and J gave up 6 bases, with 8 bases separating them. In germline, CDR1 is SGHDT, CDR2 YYEEEE. CDR3 length equals 12 residues. CDR3 in DNA: TGTGCCAGCAGCTTTTCTGCGGATGGCTACACCTTC. This encodes CASSFSADGYTF.

The V call is TRBV29-1, the J call TRBJ2-1, with 15 positions matching TRBD2. V trimming: 7 bases; J trimming: 8 bases; junction bases outside the gene matches: 3. CDR1 SQVTM and CDR2 ANQGSEA come from the germline V gene. CDR3 length: 13 amino acids. CDR3 nucleotides: TGCAGCGCTGGACTAGCGGGAGGGCATGAGCAGTTCTTC. Protein product: CSAGLAGGHEQFF.

This clonotype was seen a few times. The rearrangement links TRBV18 to TRBJ1-4, with 8 bases matching TRBD1. The J segment lost 7 bases and the V segment lost 3 bases, leaving 13 bases of the junction unmatched. This CDR3 comprises 17 residues. Germline CDR1 KGHSH, CDR2 LQKENI. CDR3 region: CASSPPPTGQGVEKLFF. The CDR3 coding sequence is TGTGCCAGCTCACCCCCTCCTACCGGACAGGGCGTTGAAAAACTGTTTTTT.

V is TRBV11-2 and J is TRBJ2-7, with D hard to call. The V gene's germline CDR1 is SGHAT and CDR2 FQNNGV. V shed 2 bases and J shed 5 bases, with 13 bases lying between them. The CDR3 length is 14 residues. CDR3 nucleotides: TGTGCCAGCAGCTTAATGTCGGATGGGGACGAGCAGTACTTC. Its protein product is CASSLMSDGDEQYF.

The chain links TRBV5-5 to TRBJ2-1; D call uncertain. The germline V gene encodes CDR1 SGHKS and CDR2 YYEKEE (reference sequence). The germline V and J ends were trimmed by 2 bases and 6 bases, with 18 bases remaining between them. The CDR3 totals 16 residues. CDR3: CASSLGIGIGFNEQFF. The CDR3 coding sequence is TGTGCCAGCAGCTTAGGGATCGGCATCGGGTTCAATGAGCAGTTCTTC.